A selection of T cell receptor beta chains follows, all from one sample in a study of OX40 agonist ivuxolimab in advanced cancers. Profiling relied on immunoSEQ multiplex PCR, and the TCRdb table lists in-frame clones only, not all of them. In the table there are about 20,000 clones, roughly 84% of which are singletons. The source material was CD4+ or CD8+ T cells sorted from blood, sampled in a trial of the OX40 agonist ivuxolimab. The receptors come from an adult with an advanced solid tumor such as melanoma, head and neck, liver or kidney cancer. CDR3s include the opening cysteine and the closing phenylalanine or tryptophan. D genes are given only for firm matches. Only part of the rows carry a size: once, few, many, or a class if the clone is expanded.

TRBV9,.,.,TRBJ2-1,CASSVGPAADNEQFF,TGTGCCAGCAGCGTAGGGCCAGCGGCAGACAATGAGCAGTTCTTC
TRBV1,.,.,TRBJ1-1,CASSQESNEGANTEAFF,TGCGCCAGCAGCCAAGAGTCGAATGAGGGGGCGAACACTGAAGCTTTCTTT
TRBV5-4,.,TRBD1,TRBJ1-2,CASSKGQENYGYTF,TGTGCCAGCAGCAAAGGACAGGAAAACTATGGCTACACCTTC
TRBV19,.,.,TRBJ1-1,CASSPASVHYAGTEAFF,TGTGCCAGTAGTCCCGCCTCGGTCCATTATGCGGGCACTGAAGCTTTCTTT
TRBV11-2,once,.,TRBJ2-1,CASSLFHGPNNEQFF,TGTGCCAGCAGCTTATTTCACGGCCCTAACAATGAGCAGTTCTTC
TRBV7-5,.,.,TRBJ1-2,CVRSLETGVNGYTF,TGTGTCAGAAGCTTAGAAACAGGGGTGAATGGCTACACCTTC
TRBV19,.,TRBD2,TRBJ2-1,CASSIGGLAGTEQFF,TGTGCCAGTAGTATAGGGGGACTAGCGGGGACTGAGCAGTTCTTC
TRBV14,.,.,TRBJ1-2,CASSAGNYGYTF,TGTGCCAGCAGTGCAGGCAACTATGGCTACACCTTC
TRBV7-9,.,TRBD1,TRBJ1-2,CASGTPGQGRYGYTF,TGTGCCAGCGGGACCCCGGGACAGGGTCGCTATGGCTACACCTTC
TRBV29-1,.,.,TRBJ2-1,CSADDGARSRNEQFF,TGCAGCGCCGACGACGGGGCGCGGTCCCGCAATGAGCAGTTCTTC
TRBV28,.,TRBD1,TRBJ1-2,CASSPDRGTYYGYTF,TGTGCCAGCAGTCCGGACAGGGGGACTTACTATGGCTACACCTTC
TRBV7-2,once,TRBD1,TRBJ2-7,CASSFSWTGGRDEQYF,TGTGCCAGCAGCTTCTCATGGACAGGGGGCCGCGACGAGCAGTACTTC
TRBV4-1,.,.,TRBJ2-7,CASSQGQINYEQYF,TGCGCCAGCAGCCAAGGCCAGATCAATTACGAGCAGTACTTC
TRBV4-3,.,.,TRBJ1-3,CASSQERQVPGNTIYF,TGCGCCAGCAGCCAAGAGAGACAGGTCCCTGGAAACACCATATATTTT
TRBV4-1,.,.,TRBJ1-3,CASSQDPRLPGNTIYF,TGCGCCAGCAGCCAAGATCCACGGTTACCTGGAAACACCATATATTTT
TRBV27,.,.,TRBJ1-2,CASSPLIDYGYTF,TGTGCCAGCAGTCCCCTTATCGACTATGGCTACACCTTC
TRBV27,.,TRBD2,TRBJ2-7,CASSLRGSGAKISYEQYF,TGTGCCAGCAGTTTAAGGGGTAGCGGGGCGAAAATCTCCTACGAGCAGTACTTC
TRBV6-5,.,.,TRBJ1-5,CASSYEWPDQPQHF,TGTGCCAGCAGTTACGAATGGCCAGATCAGCCCCAGCATTTT
TRBV11-3,.,.,TRBJ1-6,CASSLTSHNSPLHF,TGTGCCAGCAGCTTAACTTCCCATAATTCACCCCTCCACTTT
TRBV5-6,.,TRBD2,TRBJ2-1,CASSGGLAGPSYNEQFF,TGTGCCAGCAGCGGGGGACTAGCGGGGCCCTCCTACAATGAGCAGTTCTTC
TRBV19,.,.,TRBJ2-7,CASGYGDYEQYF,TGTGCCAGTGGTTATGGCGACTACGAGCAGTACTTC
TRBV2,.,TRBD2,TRBJ2-1,CASRLAGGSYNEQFF,TGTGCCAGCAGGCTAGCGGGGGGGTCCTACAATGAGCAGTTCTTC
TRBV6-5,.,TRBD1,TRBJ1-6,CASSSDRGGPPLHF,TGTGCCAGCAGTTCGGACAGGGGTGGTCCACCCCTCCACTTT
TRBV4-3,once,.,TRBJ2-7,CASSQRGYEQYF,TGCGCCAGCAGCCAACGAGGGTACGAGCAGTACTTC
TRBV9,.,.,TRBJ1-1,CASSVGRGRQVNTEAFF,TGTGCCAGCAGCGTGGGCCGCGGGAGACAAGTGAACACTGAAGCTTTCTTT
TRBV27,.,.,TRBJ1-1,CASSWYGEAFF,TGTGCCAGCAGTTGGTACGGTGAAGCTTTCTTT
TRBV9,few,TRBD2,TRBJ2-5,CASSVSGGPLGETQYF,TGTGCCAGCAGCGTTAGCGGGGGCCCCCTTGGAGAGACCCAGTACTTC
TRBV9,.,.,TRBJ1-4,CASSEGGGNEKLFF,TGTGCCAGCAGCGAGGGGGGAGGGAATGAAAAACTGTTTTTT
TRBV6-1,.,.,TRBJ1-5,CASSSFGGSNQPQHF,TGTGCCAGCAGTTCCTTTGGGGGTAGCAATCAGCCCCAGCATTTT
TRBV9,.,TRBD1,TRBJ2-1,CASSTAKQGAPNEQFF,TGTGCCAGCAGCACAGCCAAACAGGGGGCGCCCAATGAGCAGTTCTTC
TRBV6-6,.,.,TRBJ1-2,CASSYSTEWGYTF,TGTGCCAGCAGTTACTCGACAGAATGGGGCTACACCTTC
TRBV6-6,once,TRBD1,TRBJ1-1,CASSPGGTEAFF,TGTGCCAGCAGCCCAGGGGGGACTGAAGCTTTCTTT
TRBV10-2,.,TRBD2,TRBJ2-7,CATEAASGGINEQYF,TGCGCCACCGAGGCGGCTAGCGGGGGGATCAACGAGCAGTACTTC
TRBV7-9,.,TRBD1,TRBJ1-2,CASSSLMTGGEEGYTF,TGTGCCAGCAGCTCCCTTATGACAGGGGGCGAGGAAGGCTACACCTTC
TRBV2,.,.,TRBJ2-7,CASSPQMGRYEQYF,TGTGCCAGCAGTCCCCAGATGGGAAGGTACGAGCAGTACTTC
TRBV27,.,.,TRBJ1-5,CATADGYSNQPQHF,TGTGCCACCGCGGACGGATATAGCAATCAGCCCCAGCATTTT
TRBV19,.,.,TRBJ2-7,CASTPTGDRRTEQYF,TGTGCCAGTACCCCCACGGGGGACCGCAGAACCGAGCAGTACTTC
TRBV7-7,.,.,TRBJ2-3,CASSSSARPTDTQYF,TGTGCCAGCAGCTCCTCGGCCAGACCCACAGATACGCAGTATTTT
TRBV27,.,.,TRBJ2-5,CASSFPMGTQYF,TGTGCCAGCAGTTTTCCCATGGGGACCCAGTACTTC
TRBV7-9,.,.,TRBJ2-5,CASSLVVAHQETQYF,TGTGCCAGCAGCTTAGTAGTAGCTCATCAAGAGACCCAGTACTTC
TRBV28,.,TRBD1,TRBJ1-2,CASSPPGGWPGYTF,TGTGCCAGCAGTCCACCAGGGGGTTGGCCTGGCTACACCTTC
TRBV19,.,.,TRBJ2-1,CASSTPRNGVGEQFF,TGTGCCAGTAGTACCCCCAGGAACGGGGTTGGTGAGCAGTTCTTC
TRBV28,few,TRBD2,TRBJ2-5,CASSLISGGALGRETQYF,TGTGCCAGCAGTTTAATTAGCGGGGGGGCCTTAGGAAGGGAGACCCAGTACTTC
TRBV15,.,TRBD2,TRBJ2-5,CATSRGTSGRQETQYF,TGTGCCACCAGCAGAGGGACTAGCGGGCGGCAAGAGACCCAGTACTTC
TRBV27,.,TRBD1,TRBJ2-5,CASLPSLGQKETQYF,TGTGCCAGCCTTCCGTCCCTGGGACAGAAAGAGACCCAGTACTTC
TRBV4-1,.,.,TRBJ2-7,CASSLNIGGNEQYF,TGCGCCAGCAGCCTCAACATCGGAGGAAACGAGCAGTACTTC
TRBV4-1,.,.,TRBJ2-1,CASSQDLGVYNEQFF,TGCGCCAGCAGCCAAGATTTGGGGGTCTACAATGAGCAGTTCTTC
TRBV11-1,.,TRBD2,TRBJ2-7,CASSWSGGVSYEQYF,TGTGCCAGCAGCTGGAGCGGGGGTGTCTCCTACGAGCAGTACTTC
TRBV9,.,.,TRBJ2-2,CASSGIGGASDANTGELFF,TGTGCCAGCAGCGGCATCGGAGGGGCTAGCGATGCGAACACCGGGGAGCTGTTTTTT
TRBV12-5,.,TRBD1,TRBJ2-7,CARPTGAPYEQYF,TGTGCTAGACCGACAGGGGCCCCCTACGAGCAGTACTTC
TRBV7-2,.,TRBD1,TRBJ2-2,CASSRTGGNTGELFF,TGTGCCAGCAGCCGGACAGGGGGCAACACCGGGGAGCTGTTTTTT
TRBV4-3,.,.,TRBJ2-7,CASSQDGDSYEQYF,TGCGCCAGCAGCCAGGACGGAGACTCCTACGAGCAGTACTTC
TRBV4-3,.,TRBD1,TRBJ1-4,CASSQEGQKNEKLFF,TGCGCCAGCAGCCAAGAGGGACAGAAGAATGAAAAACTGTTTTTT
TRBV7-6,.,TRBD1,TRBJ1-6,CASSNPGQYNSPLHF,TGTGCCAGCAGCAACCCGGGACAGTATAATTCACCCCTCCACTTT
TRBV27,.,.,TRBJ1-1,CASSLRVLNTEAFF,TGTGCCAGCAGTTTAAGGGTCCTGAACACTGAAGCTTTCTTT
TRBV2,.,.,TRBJ1-1,CASSERFMNTEAFF,TGTGCCAGCAGTGAGCGATTTATGAACACTGAAGCTTTCTTT
TRBV5-6,.,TRBD1,TRBJ1-5,CASSYGTGGTQPQHF,TGTGCCAGCAGCTACGGGACAGGGGGCACTCAGCCCCAGCATTTT
TRBV27,once,.,TRBJ1-2,CATHLWGVGYTF,TGTGCCACGCACCTATGGGGGGTAGGCTACACCTTC
TRBV11-2,.,TRBD2,TRBJ2-3,CASSLGRGVIVTDTQYF,TGTGCCAGTTCCCTCGGGCGGGGGGTAATAGTTACAGATACGCAGTATTTT